Listed below are T cell receptor beta chains from one sample, sequenced in a study of CD8 T cells in Susac syndrome. TCRdb reanalysed the immunoSEQ multiplex PCR reads using MiXCR and keeps one entry per CDR3 protein. This table holds more than 100,000 distinct CDR3 sequences, nearly 96% found once. The sample comprised CD4+ T cells from PBMCs. The receptors shown here come from a human donor with Susac syndrome. Each CDR3 is given with its conserved first and last residue. Each record gives: J gene, clone size, V gene, D gene, CDR3 DNA, CDR3 protein. D genes are given only for firm matches. Where a row states a size, it is once, few, many or the class of an expanded clone; other rows omit it.

TRBJ2-1	.	TRBV4-2	TRBD2	TGTGCCAGCAGCCAACAGACTAGCGGGACAACGCAGTTCTTC	CASSQQTSGTTQFF
TRBJ2-1	.	TRBV13	.	TGTGCCAGCAGATGGGAGGTCTACAATGAGCAGTTCTTC	CASRWEVYNEQFF
TRBJ2-2	.	TRBV9	.	TGTGCCAGCAGCGTGCAAGCGGAAAAGAACACCGGGGAGCTGTTTTTT	CASSVQAEKNTGELFF
TRBJ1-2	.	TRBV18	.	TGTGCCAGCTCACCTTTCAGGGGAGATGGCTACACCTTC	CASSPFRGDGYTF
TRBJ2-5	few	TRBV30	TRBD2	TGTGCCTGGACAAGACTAGCGGGAGCGGAGACCCAGTACTTC	CAWTRLAGAETQYF
TRBJ2-2	.	TRBV5-4	.	TGTGCCAGCAGTCTTTGGCCCGGGGAGCTGTTTTTT	CASSLWPGELFF
TRBJ2-3	.	TRBV6-1	TRBD2	TGTGCCAGCAGCAAAACTAGCGGGAGCGGCGCAGATACGCAGTATTTT	CASSKTSGSGADTQYF
TRBJ2-2	.	TRBV9	TRBD2	TGTGCCAGCAGCGTAGACCGGGGACTAGCGGGAGAGGACACCGGGGAGCTGTTTTTT	CASSVDRGLAGEDTGELFF
TRBJ2-5	.	TRBV29-1	.	TGCAGCGTTGAGGCAGGGGCTCTAGGGGAGACCCAGTACTTC	CSVEAGALGETQYF
TRBJ2-1	.	TRBV12-3/TRBV12-4	TRBD2	TGTGCCAGCAGTATGACTAGCGGGAAGGTTGAGCAGTTCTTC	CASSMTSGKVEQFF